This T cell receptor (beta chain) was recorded in a study of breast tumors, draining lymph nodes, adjacent tissues. Study-wide results and limits: Compared with lymph nodes, tumors were less diverse; compared with nontumor tissue, more. The data were judged consistent with most tumor T cells coming from lymph node and expanding in tumor. That most tumor T cells come from lymph nodes remained unproven. Tumor and nontumor repertoires were significantly more similar in luminal-like than in basal-like breast cancer.

The lymph nodes were axillary draining lymph nodes from breast cancer patients. Comment on this clonotype: The antigen is not known.

MiXCR, applied by TCRdb to the multiplex PCR reads, yields one record per CDR3 protein. The sample has some 170,000 distinct CDR3 sequences; 33% are singletons. The TCR originated in a female donor with breast cancer. Some clones in this sample may be carry-over from other donors' samples. The sample comprised axillary lymph node tissue.

In DNA form, the CDR3 reads TGTGCCAGCAGCTGGGGGGGTAACACTGAAGCTTTCTTT. Encoded protein: CASSWGGNTEAFF. The chain links TRBV5-8 to TRBJ1-1; a possible D gene is TRBD1 (5 bases). The CDR3 has 13 amino acids. Germline values: CDR1 SGHTS, CDR2 YDEGEE. V shed 3 bases and J shed 2 bases, with 8 bases lying between them.